The 28 T cell receptor beta chains below all came from one sample that was sequenced in a study of T cell responses to AZD1222 COVID-19 vaccine (dated by TCRdb to 2020 to 2022). The library was generated by the immunoSEQ multiplex PCR assay. Held by TCRdb, this immuneACCESS table contains in-frame sequences only and omits some clones. Under half of the omission traces to an unresolved V gene where checked; the cause of the rest is unknown. For this sample the table gives about 86,000 clones, of which over 75% were detected only once. 9.5% to 13% of the sample lies in the top ten. The intended sense of this specimen's time point label: about 28 days (+/-7) after the second vaccine dose. The specimen comprised peripheral blood, sampled 28 days after the second AZD1222 dose. The receptors originated from an adult who received the AZD1222 COVID-19 vaccine.

This chain connects TRBV6-2 or TRBV6-3 to TRBJ2-3; 7 bases line up with TRBD1. V dropped 6 bases and J dropped 1; count of bases not matched to a gene: 10. From germline, CDR1 is MNHEY and CDR2 SVGEGT. CDR3 size: 16 residues. The CDR3 reads CASSPGQARGTDTQYF. The CDR3, as DNA: TGTGCCAGCAGCCCCGGACAGGCGAGGGGCACAGATACGCAGTATTTT.

For this clone: At one end the junction does not follow the germline gene, possibly because of a read error. The V and J genes are TRBV27 and TRBJ2-7, with TRBD1 matching 11 bases. The CDR3 spans 14 residues. Germline V gene data show CDR1 as MNHEY and CDR2 as SMNVEV (reference sequence). The CDR3 sequence is CAGSAGTGGYEQYF. The CDR3, as DNA: TGTGCCGGCAGTGCTGGGACAGGGGGCTACGAGCAGTACTTC.

This clone was observed a few times. The V and J genes are TRBV6-5 and TRBJ2-6; TRBD2 matches 13 bases. Germline CDR1 is MNHEY and CDR2 is SVGAGI. The CDR3 runs 15 residues. V was pared by 11 bases and J by 0 bases, with 1 base of the junction left unmatched. The CDR3, as DNA: TGTGCCGGGACTAGCGGGGACTCTGGGGCCAACGTCCTGACTTTC. As protein: CAGTSGDSGANVLTF.

The chain uses TRBV6-5 and TRBJ1-2, with 7 bases aligning to TRBD1. The CDR3 is 13 amino acids. Looked up from germline, CDR1 is MNHEY and CDR2 is SVGAGI. V shed 5 bases and J 6 bases; nucleotides not matched to a gene: 6. The CDR3 loop is CASSRTGVNGYTF. The CDR3 coding sequence is TGTGCCAGCAGTAGAACAGGGGTCAATGGCTACACCTTC.

V usage is TRBV19 and J usage is TRBJ1-1; 7 bases are a match to TRBD1. Germline V gene data show CDR1 as LNHDA and CDR2 as SQIVND (reference sequence). This CDR3 region has 16 residues. V was pared by 7 bases and J by 7 bases, with 18 bases of the junction left unmatched. In DNA, the CDR3 is TGTGCCAGTACTCACCCGGCGGGCAGGGGGACGAATGAAGCTTTCTTT. Residues: CASTHPAGRGTNEAFF.

A single count supports this clone. Here the CDR3 DNA reads TGTGCCAGCAGCGTAGGGGGATCAAGAGATACGCAGTATTTT. This translates into CASSVGGSRDTQYF. This chain uses TRBV9 with TRBJ2-3, with no clear D. Germline V CDR1 and CDR2: SGDLS, YYNGEE. The CDR3 has 14 residues. V was shortened by 0 bases and J by 5 bases, with 10 bases between the two germline ends.

This chain links TRBV6-5 with TRBJ1-6, with D unresolved. CDR1 is MNHEY and CDR2 is SVGAGI in the germline V gene. V was pared by 3 bases and J by 0 bases, with 6 bases between. The CDR3 spans 15 residues. CDR3: CASSYGNSYNSPLHF. The CDR3 bases are TGTGCCAGCAGTTATGGCAACTCCTATAATTCACCCCTCCACTTT.

This chain links TRBV29-1 with TRBJ1-1; TRBD1 matches 10 bases. This CDR3 has 14 amino acids. In germline, CDR1 is SQVTM, CDR2 ANQGSEA. CDR3 sequence: CRAGQGVMNTEAFF. The CDR3 coding sequence is TGCAGAGCCGGACAGGGGGTTATGAACACTGAAGCTTTCTTT.

The rearrangement uses TRBV5-4 and TRBJ2-7; 7 bases agree with TRBD1. CDR3 length: 13 residues. V lost 4 bases, J lost 2 bases, and 3 bases stayed unmatched. Germline V gives CDR1 SGHNT, CDR2 YYREEE (reference sequence). CDR3 sequence: CASSGGQTYEQYF. The CDR3 DNA reads as TGTGCCAGCAGCGGGGGACAGACCTACGAGCAGTACTTC.

The chain is built from TRBV6-5 and TRBJ2-1, with TRBD1 identical over 7 bases. The CDR3 is 14 residues long. V dropped 10 bases and J dropped 1; count of bases not matched to a gene: 7. Germline CDR1 is MNHEY and CDR2 is SVGAGI. CDR3 DNA: TGTGCCACCAATCTGGACAGGTCCTACAATGAGCAGTTCTTC. It is translated as CATNLDRSYNEQFF.

J is TRBJ1-2 and V is TRBV5-4; no definite D call. CDR1 and CDR2 (germline): SGHNT, YYREEE (reference sequence). This CDR3 spans 12 amino acids. V dropped 0 bases and J dropped 6 bases, with 6 bases sitting between them. The CDR3 sequence: CASSLAEDGYTF. DNA for the CDR3: TGTGCCAGCAGCTTGGCTGAGGATGGCTACACCTTC. The entire variable domain, with the rest obtained from reference TRBV5-4 and TRBJ1-2, is as follows: ETGVTQSPTHLIKTRGQQVTLRCSSQSGHNTVSWYQQALGQGPQFIFQYYREEENGRGNFPPRFSGLQFPNYSSELNVNALELDDSALYLCASSLAEDGYTFGSGTRLTVV.

In the case of this clone: One end of the junction varies from germline; a read error may be responsible. The chain employs TRBV29-1 and TRBJ1-2; 8 bases map to TRBD1. Germline V gene lookup returns CDR1 SQVTM and CDR2 ANQGSEA. The CDR3 is 15 residues long. This CDR3 reads CSVDGTGGSYDTLAF. The CDR3 DNA is TGCAGCGTAGACGGGACAGGTGGGTCTTACGACACTTTGGCCTTC.

V gene TRBV19 combines with J gene TRBJ1-1; TRBD1 aligns across 11 bases. Germline CDR1 is LNHDA and CDR2 is SQIVND (reference sequence). V was clipped by 6 bases and J by 11 bases; unmatched bases: 8. This CDR3 region has 13 residues. The CDR3 nucleotides read TGTGCCAGTAGCCACGGACAGGGGGCGTTGGCTTTCTTT. Translated, it gives CASSHGQGALAFF.

The chain has TRBV11-2 and TRBJ2-2; D may be TRBD1 or TRBD2 (5 bases each). Per the germline V gene, CDR1 is SGHAT and CDR2 is FQNNGV. Trimming shortened V by 0 bases and J by 4 bases, and 12 bases separated the two germline ends. This CDR3 contains 16 residues. Here the CDR3 reads CASSLEATRGTGELFF. CDR3 DNA sequence: TGTGCCAGCAGCTTAGAGGCTACGAGGGGCACCGGGGAGCTGTTTTTT.

V and J are TRBV27 and TRBJ2-7; no clear D gene. The CDR3 is made up of 15 amino acids. Germline V gives CDR1 MNHEY, CDR2 SMNVEV (reference sequence). V was pared by 10 bases and J by 0 bases, with 19 bases between. This CDR3 reads CATKTAGESSYEQYF. For the CDR3, the DNA is TGTGCCACAAAAACGGCCGGTGAGAGCTCCTACGAGCAGTACTTC.

This rearrangement joins TRBV7-8 to TRBJ2-7; a possible D gene is TRBD2 (6 bases). CDR1 is SGHVS and CDR2 is FQNEAQ in the germline V gene. V lost 4 bases and J lost 3, with 16 bases in between. CDR3 length equals 15 residues. As DNA, the CDR3 is TGTGCCAGCAGCTCCTGGACGGCCGGGGGCTACGAGCAGTACTTC. Protein product: CASSSWTAGGYEQYF.

The chain employs TRBV9 and TRBJ1-1; 7 bases match TRBD1. Germline lookup yields CDR1 SGDLS and CDR2 YYNGEE. The CDR3 sequence is 14 residues long. V lost 4 bases to trimming and J lost 4 bases; unmatched junction nucleotides: 7. The CDR3 is CASSSQGVGTEAFF. The CDR3 DNA sequence: TGTGCCAGCAGCTCCCAGGGGGTAGGCACTGAAGCTTTCTTT.

The chain links TRBV7-9 to TRBJ2-7; D is unresolved. The CDR3 loop spans 14 amino acids. Germline-derived CDR1 and CDR2 are SEHNR and FQNEAQ (reference sequence). V lost 1 base, J lost 3 bases, and 10 bases lay in between. The CDR3 region is CASSLDGLSYEQYF. In DNA, the CDR3 is TGTGCCAGCAGCTTAGACGGGTTAAGCTACGAGCAGTACTTC.

The chain is built from TRBV7-2 and TRBJ2-7, with D uncertain. Germline-derived CDR1 and CDR2 are SGHTA and FQGNSA. Trimming cost V 2 bases and J 1 base, with 15 bases left between them. The CDR3 runs 16 residues. The CDR3: CASSLQASYRSYEQYF. The CDR3 DNA reads as TGTGCCAGCAGCTTACAGGCTAGTTATCGGTCCTACGAGCAGTACTTC.

This chain connects TRBV11-3 to TRBJ2-3; TRBD2 aligns across 9 bases. This CDR3 contains 15 residues. CDR1 is SGHNT, CDR2 YENEEA, per germline. V gave up 1 base and J gave up 3 bases; unmatched junction bases: 2. CDR3 protein: CASSLGTSVTDTQYF. Here the CDR3 DNA reads TGTGCCAGCAGCTTAGGGACTAGCGTTACAGATACGCAGTATTTT. The complete variable domain, with remaining parts taken from reference TRBV11-3 and TRBJ2-3, reads EAGVVQSPRYKIIEKKQPVAFWCNPISGHNTLYWYLQNLGQGPELLIRYENEEAVDDSQLPKDRFSAERLKGVDSTLKIQPAELGDSAVYLCASSLGTSVTDTQYFGPGTRLTVL.

The chain combines TRBV18 with TRBJ1-3, with TRBD1 as a possible D gene (5 bases). CDR1 is KGHSH and CDR2 is LQKENI in the germline V gene. V lost 4 bases, J lost 0 bases, and 16 bases lay in between. CDR3 length: 17 amino acids. CDR3 in DNA: TGTGCCAGCTCACGCCAGGGTGGAGGGATCTCTGGAAACACCATATATTTT. Its protein product is CASSRQGGGISGNTIYF.

The gene calls are TRBV27 and TRBJ1-2; D remains unclear. V was trimmed by 5 bases and J by 7 bases, leaving 17 bases between them. CDR1 is MNHEY, CDR2 SMNVEV, per germline (reference sequence). The CDR3 runs 14 residues. The CDR3 loop reads CASSPRPALGGYTF. The CDR3 nucleotides are TGTGCCAGCAGTCCCCGCCCGGCCTTAGGTGGCTACACCTTC.

The rearrangement uses TRBV11-2 and TRBJ2-3; the D call may be TRBD1 or TRBD2 (5 bases each). Trimming took off 3 bases at V and 0 bases at J, with 10 bases between the two ends. Germline V gene sequence: CDR1 SGHAT, CDR2 FQNNGV. CDR3 length equals 15 residues. The CDR3 DNA reads as TGTGCCAGCAGCTTGGGGACGCATAGCACAGATACGCAGTATTTT. As protein: CASSLGTHSTDTQYF.

V usage is TRBV6-6 and J usage is TRBJ2-3; D may be TRBD1 (6 bases). The germline V and J ends were trimmed by 2 bases and 4 bases, with 13 bases remaining between them. Germline assignment: CDR1 MNHNY and CDR2 SVGAGI (reference sequence). The CDR3 contains 15 residues. The CDR3 loop is CASSYAAGVADTQYF. In nucleotides, the CDR3 is TGTGCCAGCAGTTACGCGGCAGGGGTTGCAGATACGCAGTATTTT.

This clone was seen more than once but under ten times. CDR3 in DNA: TGTGCCAGCATTGGGGGAACCGGGGAGCTGTTTTTT. Its protein product is CASIGGTGELFF. This chain connects TRBV2 to TRBJ2-2; D is possibly TRBD1 or TRBD2 (5 bases each). Germline-derived CDR1 and CDR2 are SNHLY and FYNNEI. Deletions cut 7 bases from V and 5 bases from J, with 8 bases between. This CDR3 comprises 12 residues.

This chain connects TRBV19 to TRBJ2-3; D might be TRBD1 or TRBD2, each matching 7 bases. The V and J ends lost 3 bases and 0 bases respectively, with 16 bases between them. The CDR3 is 17 amino acids. Germline V lookup: CDR1 LNHDA, CDR2 SQIVND (reference sequence). Here the CDR3 DNA reads TGTGCCAGTAGTATTTCAGGGGGGGGATCTAGCACAGATACGCAGTATTTT. Its translation: CASSISGGGSSTDTQYF.

For the CDR3, the DNA is TGTGCCAGCAGCTTCAGTTCGAACACCGGGGAGCTGTTTTTT. It specifies CASSFSSNTGELFF. The gene calls are TRBV5-6 and TRBJ2-2, with D uncertain. Germline CDR1 SGHDT, CDR2 YYEEEE. The CDR3 is 14 residues long. The V end was cut by 2 bases, the J end by 0 bases, with 5 bases between.

The chain carries TRBV29-1 and TRBJ2-3, with D perhaps TRBD1 (5 bases). CDR3 length: 17 amino acids. V lost 0 bases and J lost 4, with 20 bases in between. Germline V gene lookup returns CDR1 SQVTM and CDR2 ANQGSEA. CDR3 loop: CSVEDGARGPPADTQYF. In nucleotides, the CDR3 is TGCAGCGTTGAAGATGGGGCGAGAGGACCTCCAGCAGATACGCAGTATTTT.